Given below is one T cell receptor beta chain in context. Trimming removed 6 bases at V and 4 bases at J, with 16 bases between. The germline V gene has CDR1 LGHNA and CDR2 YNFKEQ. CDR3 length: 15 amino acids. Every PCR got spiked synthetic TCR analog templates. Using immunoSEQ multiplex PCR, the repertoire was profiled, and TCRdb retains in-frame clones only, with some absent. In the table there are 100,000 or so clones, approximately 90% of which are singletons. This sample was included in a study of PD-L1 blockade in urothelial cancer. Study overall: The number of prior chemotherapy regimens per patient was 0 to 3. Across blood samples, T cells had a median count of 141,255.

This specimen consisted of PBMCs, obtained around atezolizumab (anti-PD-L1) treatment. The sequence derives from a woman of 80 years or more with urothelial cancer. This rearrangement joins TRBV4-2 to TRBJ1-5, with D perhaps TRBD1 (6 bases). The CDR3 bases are TGTGCCAGCAGTCCCCAGGGGTTTAATAATCAGCCCCAGCATTTT. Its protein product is CASSPQGFNNQPQHF.